These 5 T cell receptor beta chains were sequenced from one sample in a study of beta chain features in type 1 diabetes (dated by TCRdb to the late 2010s). Their antigens remain unidentified. General findings and caveats noted by the study authors: Type 1 diabetes patients showed a moderate but significant shortening of TCRB CDR3 length in all four CD4+ subsets.

The library was obtained by the immunoSEQ multiplex PCR assay. The High Capacity cDNA Reverse Transcription Kit was used to reverse transcribe all of the isolated RNA, meaning that expressed TCRB transcripts were what got sequenced. Entries here come from immuneACCESS through TCRdb and include only in-frame sequences with V and J called. Some clones fail to appear in such tables; in the studies checked, an unresolved V gene covers under half of the shortfall, and the cause of the remainder is unknown. Recorded for this sample are about 160,000 clones; roughly 8% of them occurred a single time. Jointly, the top ten make up under 0.65% of the sample. The material sequenced was central memory CD4+ T cells from blood. All receptors derive from a woman between 18 and 30 years old with type 1 diabetes.

The rearrangement uses TRBV7-2 and TRBJ2-3; D is ambiguous. The CDR3 length is 15 residues. V was trimmed by 0 bases and J by 2 bases, leaving 9 bases between them. Germline CDR1 reads SGHTA; CDR2 reads FQGNSA. CDR3 sequence (DNA): TGTGCCAGCAGCTTAGCCACTACTGACACAGATACGCAGTATTTT. Protein: CASSLATTDTDTQYF. The variable domain in full, with the rest retrieved from reference TRBV7-2 and TRBJ2-3, is GAGVSQSPSNKVTEKGKDVELRCDPISGHTALYWYRQSLGQGLEFLIYFQGNSAPDKSGLPSDRFSAERTGGSVSTLTIQRTQQEDSAVYLCASSLATTDTDTQYFGPGTRLTVL.

This clone was detected only a few times. The chain is built from TRBV19 and TRBJ1-5; 7 bases align to TRBD1. The CDR3 totals 14 residues. J gave up 4 bases and V 4 bases, and 4 bases lay outside the gene matches. CDR1 LNHDA and CDR2 SQIVND come from the germline V gene (reference sequence). This chain's CDR3 is CASSKQGGNQPQHF. CDR3 nucleotide sequence: TGTGCCAGTAGTAAGCAGGGGGGAAATCAGCCCCAGCATTTT.

This chain uses TRBV29-1 with TRBJ2-7, with 9 bases fitting TRBD1. This CDR3 region has 14 residues. The germline gives CDR1 SQVTM, CDR2 ANQGSEA. Trimming cost V 6 bases and J 1 base; bases outside gene matches: 7. The CDR3 coding sequence is TGCAGCGTCGTCGGGACAGGGTCTTCCTACGAGCAGTACTTC. The encoded protein is CSVVGTGSSYEQYF.

This clone occurred a few times. The V gene is TRBV7-9, the J gene TRBJ2-3; TRBD1 is a possible D gene (5 bases). Germline V lookup: CDR1 SEHNR, CDR2 FQNEAQ (reference sequence). This CDR3 is 14 amino acids long. Trimming pared 4 bases from V and 1 base from J, leaving 9 bases between. The CDR3 reads CASSYGRGTDTQYF. CDR3 in DNA: TGTGCCAGCAGCTATGGCAGGGGCACAGATACGCAGTATTTT. Together with reference TRBV7-9 and TRBJ2-3, the CDR3 gives the full variable domain: DTGVSQNPRHKITKRGQNVTFRCDPISEHNRLYWYRQTLGQGPEFLTYFQNEAQLEKSRLLSDRFSAERPKGSFSTLEIQRTEQGDSAMYLCASSYGRGTDTQYFGPGTRLTVL.

Only a few counts were recorded for this clone. V gene TRBV10-3 combines with J gene TRBJ1-5; D not certain. Trimming took 0 bases from V and 1 from J, leaving 4 bases between them. Germline values: CDR1 ENHRY, CDR2 SYGVKD. The CDR3 has 14 amino acids. CDR3 coding DNA: TGTGCCATCAGTGAGTCCTACAGCAATCAGCCCCAGCATTTT. It translates to CAISESYSNQPQHF.